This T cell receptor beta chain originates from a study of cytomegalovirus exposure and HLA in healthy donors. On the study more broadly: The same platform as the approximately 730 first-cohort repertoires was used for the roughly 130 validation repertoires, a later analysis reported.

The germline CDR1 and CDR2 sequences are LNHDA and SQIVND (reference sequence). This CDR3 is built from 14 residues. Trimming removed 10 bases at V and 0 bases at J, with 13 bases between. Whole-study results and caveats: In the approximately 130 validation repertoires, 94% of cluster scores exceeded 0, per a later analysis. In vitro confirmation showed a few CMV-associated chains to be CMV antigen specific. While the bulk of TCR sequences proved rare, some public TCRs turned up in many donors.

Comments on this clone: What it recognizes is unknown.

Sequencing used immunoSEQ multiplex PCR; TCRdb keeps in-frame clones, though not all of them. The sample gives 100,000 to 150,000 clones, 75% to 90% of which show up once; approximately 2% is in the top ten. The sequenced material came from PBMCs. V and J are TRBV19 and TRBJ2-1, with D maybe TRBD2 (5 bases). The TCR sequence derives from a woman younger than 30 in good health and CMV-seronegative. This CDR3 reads CATSAVSSYNEQFF. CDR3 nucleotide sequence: TGTGCCACATCAGCGGTTAGCTCCTACAATGAGCAGTTCTTC. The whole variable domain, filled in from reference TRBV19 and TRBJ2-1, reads DGGITQSPKYLFRKEGQNVTLSCEQNLNHDAMYWYRQDPGQGLRLIYYSQIVNDFQKGDIAEGYSVSREKKESFPLTVTSAQKNPTAFYLCATSAVSSYNEQFFGPGTRLTVL.